This T cell receptor beta chain was identified during a study of T cell changes during pregnancy in multiple sclerosis. This table comes from immunoSEQ multiplex PCR, and its TCRdb copy is limited to in-frame clones, with some not included. The table shows more than 55,000 clones, with about 94% occurring only once. V dropped 3 bases and J dropped 2; count of bases not matched to a gene: 5. Germline V CDR1 and CDR2: SGDLS, YYNGEE. The CDR3 contains 14 residues. Sample: CD8+ T cells from peripheral blood mononuclear cells, taken after pregnancy. V gene TRBV9 combines with J gene TRBJ2-7; 7 bases match TRBD1. This clonotype was sampled from a female donor with multiple sclerosis, enrolled in a pregnancy study. The CDR3 is CASSGTGDAYEQYF. The CDR3 bases are TGTGCCAGCAGCGGAACAGGGGACGCCTACGAGCAGTACTTC. Complete variable domain (other parts from reference TRBV9 and TRBJ2-7): DSGVTQTPKHLITATGQRVTLRCSPRSGDLSVYWYQQSLDQGLQFLIQYYNGEERAKGNILERFSAQQFPDLHSELNLSSLELGDSALYFCASSGTGDAYEQYFGPGTRLTVT.